This T cell receptor beta chain was sequenced during a study of OX40 agonist ivuxolimab in advanced cancers. At the level of the whole study: The costimulatory receptor OX40 (CD134) was targeted by ivuxolimab, a fully human IgG2 agonistic monoclonal antibody. The paper covers the monotherapy dose-escalation part of the phase I ivuxolimab trial, which included N ≈ 50 patients. Patients were allowed to have had prior anti-PD-1, anti-PD-L1 or anti-CTLA-4 therapy, and approximately 40% of the dose-escalation patients had been treated with checkpoint inhibitors. Peripheral TCRbeta sequencing was intended to test whether TCR sequence diversity was altered and clonal T-cell expansion was caused by ivuxolimab. Among the roughly 50 dose-escalation patients, about 19 had hepatocellular carcinoma, 15 melanoma, 9 renal cell carcinoma and 9 head and neck cancer. The dose-escalation cohort was approximately 83% male with a mean age of approximately 60 years, ranging from roughly 23 to 90. Partial responses occurred in three dose-escalation patients, of whom one had hepatocellular carcinoma and two had cutaneous melanoma. Intravenous ivuxolimab was administered to patients every 2 weeks at six dose levels: 0.01, 0.1, 0.3, 1.5, 3 and 10 mg/kg.

The CDR3 has 15 amino acids, counting the end cysteine and phenylalanine. Only the CDR3 portion is preserved as DNA: 45 bases, with reading frame beginning at the first base. At the junction V is shortened by 5 bases and J by 0 bases; bases outside the gene matches: 2. CDR1 SEHNR and CDR2 FQNEAQ were looked up in the germline V gene (reference sequence). The full study reports these points: Antigen specificity was not determined for the clonally expanded peripheral T cells. In partial responders in the 0.1-3.0 mg/kg groups, normalized peripheral clonal expansion was found to be among the lowest, especially among CD8+ T cells. After ivuxolimab, more expanded clones were found on average in CD8+ T cells than in CD4+ T cells. Low levels of normalized T-cell clonal expansion were also seen in some patients who did not respond. Clonal expansion of both CD4+ and CD8+ blood T cells was observed from baseline to week 6 at doses 0.1 to 3.0 mg/kg.

Patients with autoimmune disease history or receiving systemic immunosuppression were excluded from the trial. In every dose cohort, peripheral blood was drawn for TCR sequencing at baseline, cycle 4 day 1, and cycle 7 day 1. Samples were obtained from an open-label, multicenter, first-in-human phase I dose-escalation trial of ivuxolimab. Adults with locally advanced or metastatic melanoma, renal cell, hepatocellular, or head and neck squamous cell carcinoma were enrolled in the trial. Before TCR sequencing, CD4+ and CD8+ T cells were separately sorted from peripheral blood. For sequencing of the TCRbeta CDR3 region, genomic DNA was extracted from the sorted cells. TCRbeta CDR3 regions were sequenced using the immunoSEQ Assay. The immuneACCESS repertoire file appears here via TCRdb, limited to in-frame rearrangements. These files lack a portion of the clones; in checked studies, under half of the deficit traces to unresolved V genes, and the cause of the others is not known. The table for this sample lists tens of thousands of clones; 87% of them were counted only once. The ten largest make up more than 0.35% of the sample.

For this clone: Its antigen specificity is not known. No per-base quality is available; no much larger clone lies one base away.

Recombination connected TRBV7-9 to TRBJ2-1, with TRBD1 matching 9 junction bases. This TCR came from an adult with an advanced solid tumor such as melanoma, head and neck, liver or kidney cancer. The input for sequencing was CD4+ or CD8+ T cells sorted from blood, taken in a trial of the OX40 agonist ivuxolimab. The nucleotide sequence is TGTGCCAGCAGCCCGGGACAGGGCTCCTACAATGAGCAGTTCTTC. The encoded protein is CASSPGQGSYNEQFF. The CDR3 plus the reference TRBV7-9 and TRBJ2-1 genes for the other parts give the full variable domain: DTGVSQNPRHKITKRGQNVTFRCDPISEHNRLYWYRQTLGQGPEFLTYFQNEAQLEKSRLLSDRFSAERPKGSFSTLEIQRTEQGDSAMYLCASSPGQGSYNEQFFGPGTRLTVL.